A selection of T cell receptor beta chains follows, all from one sample in a study of radiation and T cells in renal cell carcinoma. Libraries were prepared by immunoSEQ multiplex PCR; TCRdb keeps only in-frame clonotypes and omits some of them. This table has roughly 130,000 clones, more than 80% appearing once. The sample in question was blood, obtained from a patient whose treatment included radiotherapy and nephrectomy. Every receptor here comes from a woman in her sixties with renal cell carcinoma. The conserved cysteine and the conserved F or W are not part of the CDR3 here. Each record gives: V gene, J gene, CDR3 protein.

TRBV5-1	TRBJ1-1	ASSLDRATKNTEAF
TRBV28	TRBJ1-2	ASSLPGQGHYGYT
TRBV5-6	TRBJ1-2	ASRTERRGYT
TRBV9	TRBJ2-1	ASSVAGGRGHYNEQF
TRBV19	TRBJ1-1	ASSMAGRVTEAF
TRBV4-3	TRBJ1-3	ASSQLMTGEYTIY
TRBV9	TRBJ1-2	ASSAPGTGRDGYT
TRBV6-5	TRBJ1-5	ASTADRGLQPQH
TRBV10-3	TRBJ2-3	AISRGLAGTDTQY
TRBV19	TRBJ2-1	ASSSVGGYEQF
TRBV9	TRBJ1-2	ASSLGTGGSYGYT
TRBV6-5	TRBJ1-5	ASSYSRFQPQH
TRBV6-1	TRBJ1-2	ASSEAPRGDYGYT
TRBV25-1	TRBJ2-7	ASSEWGEQY
TRBV16	TRBJ2-3	ASSPRGGSTDTQY